The 6 T cell receptor beta chains in this list originate from one sample, sequenced in a study of CD8 T cells in ankylosing spondylitis. TCRdb re-derived calls from the 5' RACE reads in MiXCR, one entry per CDR3 protein. This table has 350,000 to 400,000 distinct CDR3 sequences, 20% to 25% appearing once. The sample consisted of blood, either unsorted or a sorted T cell fraction (not recorded which). The receptors stem from a male donor with ankylosing spondylitis or in good health (not recorded which).

This clonotype was counted only a few times. The rearrangement uses TRBV7-2 and TRBJ1-1; D remains ambiguous. Trimming cost V 5 bases and J 3 bases, with 19 bases left between them. This CDR3 comprises 16 residues. Germline V lookup: CDR1 SGHTA, CDR2 FQGNSA. The CDR3, as DNA: TGTGCCAGCAGCGCCCGAGACGACATCTTGGACACTGAAGCTTTCTTT. Its protein is CASSARDDILDTEAFF.

The chain couples TRBV12-3 or TRBV12-4 to TRBJ1-5, with D possibly TRBD1 on 6 matching bases. V lost 7 bases, J lost 7 bases, and 26 bases lay in between. CDR3 length: 17 amino acids. CDR3 residues: CASIDGGGLIGGQPQHF. In nucleotides, the CDR3 is TGTGCCAGCATCGACGGGGGGGGGCTCATAGGCGGGCAGCCCCAGCATTTT.

The chain has TRBV29-1 and TRBJ1-5; D unclear. The V end lost 4 bases, the J end lost 4 bases, and 5 bases lay between the germline ends. CDR3 size: 11 residues. Germline V CDR1 and CDR2: SQVTM, ANQGSEA. The CDR3 here is CSVGENQPQHF. In DNA, the CDR3 is TGCAGCGTTGGGGAGAATCAGCCCCAGCATTTT.

This clonotype was observed a handful of times. CDR3 loop: CATGRPAGFEQYF. CDR3 nucleotide sequence: TGTGCCACTGGGCGGCCAGCTGGGTTCGAGCAGTACTTC. This chain joins TRBV6-1 and TRBJ2-7; D gene unclear. CDR3 length equals 13 residues. The germline V gene has CDR1 MNHNS and CDR2 SASEGT. Trimming removed 10 bases from V and 6 bases from J, with 19 bases in between.

This clonotype was counted a few times. As DNA, the CDR3 is TGTGCCAGCAGCCAAAGACGGGGCTACGAGCAGTACTTC. Translating gives CASSQRRGYEQYF. This chain links TRBV6-1 with TRBJ2-7; D possibly corresponds to TRBD2 (5 bases). This CDR3 is 13 amino acids long. V was cut by 6 bases and J by 3 bases, with 12 bases left in between. The V gene's germline CDR1 is MNHNS and CDR2 SASEGT.

This clonotype was detected only a few times. The V and J genes are TRBV14 and TRBJ2-1; the D is unclear. The CDR3 consists of 13 residues. Trimming removed 5 bases at V and 2 bases at J, with 7 bases between. CDR1 is SGHDN and CDR2 is FVKESK in the germline V gene. CDR3 loop: CASSNPPYNEQFF. DNA for the CDR3: TGTGCCAGCAGCAATCCACCCTACAATGAGCAGTTCTTC.